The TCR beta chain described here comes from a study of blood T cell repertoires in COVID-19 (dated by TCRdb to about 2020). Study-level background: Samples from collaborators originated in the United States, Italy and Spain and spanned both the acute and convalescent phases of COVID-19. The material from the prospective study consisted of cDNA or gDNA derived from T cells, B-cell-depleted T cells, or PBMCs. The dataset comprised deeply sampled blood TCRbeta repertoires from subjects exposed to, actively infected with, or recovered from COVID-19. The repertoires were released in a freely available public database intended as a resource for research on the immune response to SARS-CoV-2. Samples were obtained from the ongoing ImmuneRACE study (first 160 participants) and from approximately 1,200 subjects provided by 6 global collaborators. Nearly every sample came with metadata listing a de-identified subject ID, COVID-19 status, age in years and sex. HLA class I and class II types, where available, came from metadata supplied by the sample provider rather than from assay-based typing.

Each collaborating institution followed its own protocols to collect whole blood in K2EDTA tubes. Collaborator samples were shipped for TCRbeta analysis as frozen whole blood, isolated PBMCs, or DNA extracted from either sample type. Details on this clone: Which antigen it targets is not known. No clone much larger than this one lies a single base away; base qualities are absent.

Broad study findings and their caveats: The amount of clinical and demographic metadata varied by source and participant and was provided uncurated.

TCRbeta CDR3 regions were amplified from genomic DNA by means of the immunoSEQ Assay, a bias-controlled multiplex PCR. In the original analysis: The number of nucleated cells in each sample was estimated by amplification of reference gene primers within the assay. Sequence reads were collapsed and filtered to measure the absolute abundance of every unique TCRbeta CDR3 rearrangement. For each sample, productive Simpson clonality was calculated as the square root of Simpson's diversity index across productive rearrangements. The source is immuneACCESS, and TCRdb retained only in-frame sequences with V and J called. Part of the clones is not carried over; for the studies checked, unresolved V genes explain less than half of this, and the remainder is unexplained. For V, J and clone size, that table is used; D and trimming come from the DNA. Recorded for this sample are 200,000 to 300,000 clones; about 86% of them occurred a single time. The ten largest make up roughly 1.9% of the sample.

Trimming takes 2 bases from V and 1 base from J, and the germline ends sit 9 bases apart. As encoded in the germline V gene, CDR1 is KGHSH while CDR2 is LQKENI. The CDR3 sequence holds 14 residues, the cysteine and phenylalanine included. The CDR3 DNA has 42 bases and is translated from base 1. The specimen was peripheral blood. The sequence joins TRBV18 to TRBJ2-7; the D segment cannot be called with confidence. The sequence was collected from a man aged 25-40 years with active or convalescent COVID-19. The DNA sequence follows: TGTGCCAGCTCACCAACTTCGGGTTCCTACGAGCAGTACTTC. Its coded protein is CASSPTSGSYEQYF. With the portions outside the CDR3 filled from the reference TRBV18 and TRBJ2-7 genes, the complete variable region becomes NAGVMQNPRHLVRRRGQEARLRCSPMKGHSHVYWYRQLPEEGLKFMVYLQKENIIDESGMPKERFSAEFPKEGPSILRIQQVVRGDSAAYFCASSPTSGSYEQYFGPGTRLTVT.